These T cell receptor beta chains were read from a single sample in a study of CD4 T cells in relation to SARS-CoV-2 and coronaviruses. Profiling relied on immunoSEQ multiplex PCR, and the TCRdb table lists in-frame clones only, not all of them. Counted here are roughly 17,000 clones, around 77% occurring once; the ten biggest clones make up around 9.1%. For these TCRs, the target antigens are not known. Material for sequencing was CD4+ T cells from PBMCs, cultured in vitro. Receptor source: a human donor in good health. Each CDR3 is given with its conserved first and last residue. The D gene is left open where the match is weak. Clone size is given for some rows only: seen once, a few or many times, or a class if the clone is expanded.

abundance: .
j_gene: TRBJ2-1
v_gene: TRBV28
d_gene: TRBD2
CDR3nt: TGTGCCAGCAGTCTCGGACTAGCGGGAATGAATGAGCAGTTCTTC
CDR3aa: CASSLGLAGMNEQFF

abundance: .
j_gene: TRBJ2-7
v_gene: TRBV3-1/TRBV3-2
d_gene: .
CDR3nt: TGTGCCAGCAGCAATACTGGCCTTACGGGACTCGCTTACGAGCAGTACTTC
CDR3aa: CASSNTGLTGLAYEQYF

abundance: .
j_gene: TRBJ1-1
v_gene: TRBV7-9
d_gene: .
CDR3nt: TGTGCCAGCAGCTTGGGGGCCATGAACACTGAAGCTTTCTTT
CDR3aa: CASSLGAMNTEAFF

abundance: once
j_gene: TRBJ2-1
v_gene: TRBV10-3
d_gene: TRBD1
CDR3nt: TGTGCCATCAGAACCGGGACAGGGCCTTACAATGAGCAGTTCTTC
CDR3aa: CAIRTGTGPYNEQFF

abundance: medium-sized
j_gene: TRBJ1-1
v_gene: TRBV5-1
d_gene: TRBD1
CDR3nt: TGCGCCAGCAGCTGGTCCGGGACAGAAGACACTGAAGCTTTCTTT
CDR3aa: CASSWSGTEDTEAFF

abundance: .
j_gene: TRBJ2-1
v_gene: TRBV19
d_gene: .
CDR3nt: TGTGCCAGTAAGAGGGGGACAGCGGGACAGTCCTACAATGAGCAGTTCTTC
CDR3aa: CASKRGTAGQSYNEQFF

abundance: once
j_gene: TRBJ2-4
v_gene: TRBV6-1
d_gene: TRBD2
CDR3nt: TGTGCCAGCAGTGAAGCATTGGGACTAGCGGGAGTAAGGGCCAAAAACATTCAGTACTTC
CDR3aa: CASSEALGLAGVRAKNIQYF

abundance: once
j_gene: TRBJ1-1
v_gene: TRBV18
d_gene: TRBD1
CDR3nt: TGTGCCAGCTCACCCGGTGACAGGGAGAACACTGAAGCTTTCTTT
CDR3aa: CASSPGDRENTEAFF

abundance: large
j_gene: TRBJ2-7
v_gene: TRBV5-1
d_gene: TRBD2
CDR3nt: TGCGCCAGCAGCGGCGGGAGGTACCTCTCCTACGAGCAGTACTTC
CDR3aa: CASSGGRYLSYEQYF

abundance: .
j_gene: TRBJ2-7
v_gene: TRBV7-2
d_gene: .
CDR3nt: TGTGCCAGCAGCATATCAGGCGGGGACCCATCCTACGAGCAGTACTTC
CDR3aa: CASSISGGDPSYEQYF

abundance: medium-sized
j_gene: TRBJ2-5
v_gene: TRBV6-6
d_gene: .
CDR3nt: TGTGCCAGCAGTTACCCGAGGGGTCGGGCAGAGACCCAGTACTTC
CDR3aa: CASSYPRGRAETQYF

abundance: .
j_gene: TRBJ2-1
v_gene: TRBV20-1
d_gene: .
CDR3nt: TGCAGTGCTAGGCGGGTTAATGAGCAGTTCTTC
CDR3aa: CSARRVNEQFF

abundance: .
j_gene: TRBJ2-7
v_gene: TRBV6-5
d_gene: .
CDR3nt: TGTGCCAGCAGATTAGTCTACGAGCAGTACTTC
CDR3aa: CASRLVYEQYF

abundance: once
j_gene: TRBJ2-2
v_gene: TRBV19
d_gene: TRBD1
CDR3nt: TGTGCCAGTTCAGGACAGGGACCTGCTCCCGGGGAGCTGTTTTTT
CDR3aa: CASSGQGPAPGELFF

abundance: .
j_gene: TRBJ2-7
v_gene: TRBV10-1
d_gene: .
CDR3nt: TGCGCCAGCAGTGATGGCTACGAGCAGTACTTC
CDR3aa: CASSDGYEQYF

abundance: .
j_gene: TRBJ1-5
v_gene: TRBV24-1
d_gene: .
CDR3nt: TGTGCCACCAGTGATTTGAATCAGCCCCAGCATTTT
CDR3aa: CATSDLNQPQHF

abundance: few
j_gene: TRBJ1-1
v_gene: TRBV5-1
d_gene: .
CDR3nt: TGCGCCAGCAGTGGGACCCCCGGGGGCACTGAAGCTTTCTTT
CDR3aa: CASSGTPGGTEAFF

abundance: .
j_gene: TRBJ1-2
v_gene: TRBV9
d_gene: .
CDR3nt: TGTGCCAGCAGCGCCGCCTGGGGCCACTATGGCTACACCTTC
CDR3aa: CASSAAWGHYGYTF

abundance: .
j_gene: TRBJ2-7
v_gene: TRBV28
d_gene: .
CDR3nt: TGTGCCAGCACCCCTTTAGTTTGGGTAGCGAACGAGCAGTACTTC
CDR3aa: CASTPLVWVANEQYF

abundance: .
j_gene: TRBJ2-1
v_gene: TRBV10-3
d_gene: .
CDR3nt: TGTGCCATCAATAGCGGTTCCTACAATGAGCAGTTCTTC
CDR3aa: CAINSGSYNEQFF

abundance: .
j_gene: TRBJ1-2
v_gene: TRBV24-1
d_gene: .
CDR3nt: TGTGCCACCAGTGATTTCGACGCAGCCTCCGGGGCCTATGGCTACACCTTC
CDR3aa: CATSDFDAASGAYGYTF

abundance: .
j_gene: TRBJ2-3
v_gene: TRBV6-1
d_gene: .
CDR3nt: TGTGCCAGCAGTGAAATGGAAACCTCAGATACGCAGTATTTT
CDR3aa: CASSEMETSDTQYF

abundance: .
j_gene: TRBJ2-1
v_gene: TRBV19
d_gene: TRBD1
CDR3nt: TGTGCCAGCCGGGACAGGGGGCAGAATGAGCAGTTCTTC
CDR3aa: CASRDRGQNEQFF

abundance: few
j_gene: TRBJ1-5
v_gene: TRBV6-5
d_gene: .
CDR3nt: TGTGCCAGCAGTCACTCTGGCCCCCGGGGCAATCAGCCCCAGCATTTT
CDR3aa: CASSHSGPRGNQPQHF

abundance: once
j_gene: TRBJ1-1
v_gene: TRBV12-3/TRBV12-4
d_gene: .
CDR3nt: TGTGCCAGCAGTCGGCAGTCGAACACTGAAGCTTTCTTT
CDR3aa: CASSRQSNTEAFF

abundance: once
j_gene: TRBJ2-5
v_gene: TRBV24-1
d_gene: TRBD1
CDR3nt: TGTGCCACCAGTGCCATTACAGGGGGCTTGGACGAGACCCAGTACTTC
CDR3aa: CATSAITGGLDETQYF

abundance: .
j_gene: TRBJ2-7
v_gene: TRBV19
d_gene: TRBD2
CDR3nt: TGTGCCACTAAGCCAGCAGCGGGATACCACGAGCAGTACTTC
CDR3aa: CATKPAAGYHEQYF

abundance: .
j_gene: TRBJ2-7
v_gene: TRBV2
d_gene: .
CDR3nt: TGTGCCAGCAGCCTAGCAGGCGAGCAGTACTTC
CDR3aa: CASSLAGEQYF

abundance: .
j_gene: TRBJ2-1
v_gene: TRBV6-5
d_gene: .
CDR3nt: TGTGCCAGCAGTACGCGGACGCCGGGTGAGCAGTTCTTC
CDR3aa: CASSTRTPGEQFF

abundance: few
j_gene: TRBJ2-7
v_gene: TRBV10-3
d_gene: TRBD2
CDR3nt: TGTGCCATCAGTGGGACTAGCGTTGAAGAGCAGTACTTC
CDR3aa: CAISGTSVEEQYF

abundance: medium-sized
j_gene: TRBJ2-1
v_gene: TRBV7-8
d_gene: .
CDR3nt: TGTGCCAGCAGCTTATTGGGCGTAAACAATGAGCAGTTCTTC
CDR3aa: CASSLLGVNNEQFF

abundance: .
j_gene: TRBJ2-1
v_gene: TRBV7-7
d_gene: .
CDR3nt: TGTGCCAGCAGCCGGACGGGGAGCTCCTACAATGAGCAGTTCTTC
CDR3aa: CASSRTGSSYNEQFF

abundance: .
j_gene: TRBJ2-5
v_gene: TRBV5-4
d_gene: .
CDR3nt: TGTGCCAGCAGCCCCGGAGCGCAAGAGACCCAGTACTTC
CDR3aa: CASSPGAQETQYF

abundance: .
j_gene: TRBJ2-7
v_gene: TRBV11-2
d_gene: .
CDR3nt: TGTGCCAGCAGCTTAAATGAGGGCACCCCTTACGAGCAGTACTTC
CDR3aa: CASSLNEGTPYEQYF

abundance: .
j_gene: TRBJ2-7
v_gene: TRBV6-5
d_gene: TRBD1
CDR3nt: TGTGCCAGCGGAGGGACAGGGCAGAACGAGCAGTACTTC
CDR3aa: CASGGTGQNEQYF

abundance: .
j_gene: TRBJ2-3
v_gene: TRBV12-5
d_gene: TRBD2
CDR3nt: TGTGCTAGTGGTTTGGTACTGGGGCAAGCGGGAGGCGGTGATACGCAGTATTTT
CDR3aa: CASGLVLGQAGGGDTQYF

abundance: .
j_gene: TRBJ2-7
v_gene: TRBV7-3
d_gene: .
CDR3nt: TGTGCCAGCAGCCGGGACACTGGCTACGAGCAGTACTTC
CDR3aa: CASSRDTGYEQYF

abundance: .
j_gene: TRBJ2-1
v_gene: TRBV19
d_gene: TRBD2
CDR3nt: TGTGCCAGTAGTATAGTGGGCGGGAGGTCCTACAATGAGCAGTTCTTC
CDR3aa: CASSIVGGRSYNEQFF

abundance: .
j_gene: TRBJ2-5
v_gene: TRBV5-1
d_gene: TRBD1
CDR3nt: TGCGCCAGCAGCTCGGACAGGGGGCAAGAGACCCAGTACTTC
CDR3aa: CASSSDRGQETQYF

abundance: .
j_gene: TRBJ2-2
v_gene: TRBV5-1
d_gene: .
CDR3nt: TGCGCCAGCAGCTCTACTTCGGGTCCCGGGGAGCTGTTTTTT
CDR3aa: CASSSTSGPGELFF

abundance: .
j_gene: TRBJ1-5
v_gene: TRBV2
d_gene: .
CDR3nt: TGTGCCAGCAGGGGACCGCTACGCCATCAGCCCCAGCATTTT
CDR3aa: CASRGPLRHQPQHF

abundance: .
j_gene: TRBJ1-1
v_gene: TRBV25-1
d_gene: .
CDR3nt: TGTGCCAGCAGTAGGGGTGATCGGACTGAAGCTTTCTTT
CDR3aa: CASSRGDRTEAFF

abundance: .
j_gene: TRBJ2-5
v_gene: TRBV20-1
d_gene: .
CDR3nt: TGCAGTGCTAGTTTCGGGCAGGGCGAAGAGACCCAGTACTTC
CDR3aa: CSASFGQGEETQYF

abundance: few
j_gene: TRBJ1-3
v_gene: TRBV5-1
d_gene: .
CDR3nt: TGCGCCAGCAGCTTGGGTGCGGGGGTAGGAAACACCATATATTTT
CDR3aa: CASSLGAGVGNTIYF

abundance: .
j_gene: TRBJ2-2
v_gene: TRBV3-1/TRBV3-2
d_gene: TRBD1
CDR3nt: TGTGCCAGCAGTCGCGGACAGGGCCGCACCGGGGAGCTGTTTTTT
CDR3aa: CASSRGQGRTGELFF

abundance: .
j_gene: TRBJ1-5
v_gene: TRBV28
d_gene: .
CDR3nt: TGTGCCAGCAGTCCCGGTCAGCCCCAGCATTTT
CDR3aa: CASSPGQPQHF